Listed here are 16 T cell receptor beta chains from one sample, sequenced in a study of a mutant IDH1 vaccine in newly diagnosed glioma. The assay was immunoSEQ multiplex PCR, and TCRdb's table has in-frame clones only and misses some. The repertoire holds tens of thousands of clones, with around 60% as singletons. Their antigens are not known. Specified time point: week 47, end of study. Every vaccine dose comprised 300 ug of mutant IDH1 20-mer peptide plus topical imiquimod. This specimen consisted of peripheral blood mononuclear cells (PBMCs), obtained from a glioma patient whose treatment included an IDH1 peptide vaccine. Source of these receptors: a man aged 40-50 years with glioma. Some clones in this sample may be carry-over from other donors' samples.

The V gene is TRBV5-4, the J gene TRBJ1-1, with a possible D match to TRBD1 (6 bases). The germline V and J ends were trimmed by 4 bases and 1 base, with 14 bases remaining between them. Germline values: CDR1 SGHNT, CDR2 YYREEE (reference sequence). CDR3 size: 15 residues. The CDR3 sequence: CASSGGTNSNTEAFF. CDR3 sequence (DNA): TGTGCCAGCAGCGGCGGGACAAACTCGAACACTGAAGCTTTCTTT.

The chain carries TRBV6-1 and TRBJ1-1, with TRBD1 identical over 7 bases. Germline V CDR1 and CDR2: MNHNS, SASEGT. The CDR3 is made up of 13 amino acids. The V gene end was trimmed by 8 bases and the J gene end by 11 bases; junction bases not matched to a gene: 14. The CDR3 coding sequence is TGTGCCAGCCCTTCCCGGGACAGCGATTTTGCTTTCTTT. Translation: CASPSRDSDFAFF.

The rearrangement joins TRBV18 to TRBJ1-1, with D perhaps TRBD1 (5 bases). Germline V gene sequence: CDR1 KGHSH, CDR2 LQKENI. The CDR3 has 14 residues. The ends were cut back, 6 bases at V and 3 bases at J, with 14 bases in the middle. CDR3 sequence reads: CASSPGRGDTEAFF. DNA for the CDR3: TGTGCCAGCTCGCCCGGACGAGGGGACACTGAAGCTTTCTTT.

As DNA, the CDR3 is TGTGCCAGTACGAGGGACGGGAGGACAGGGAACGAGCAGTACTTC. It codes for CASTRDGRTGNEQYF. V is TRBV6-5 and J is TRBJ2-7; TRBD1 might be the D (8 bases). V shed 9 bases and J shed 5 bases, with 23 bases lying between them. The CDR3 runs to 15 residues. Germline-derived CDR1 and CDR2 are MNHEY and SVGAGI.

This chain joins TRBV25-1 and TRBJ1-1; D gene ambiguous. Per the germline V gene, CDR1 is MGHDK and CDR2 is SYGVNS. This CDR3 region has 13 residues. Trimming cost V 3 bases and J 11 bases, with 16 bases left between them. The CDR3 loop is CASSDNARTAAFF. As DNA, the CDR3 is TGTGCCAGCAGTGATAACGCCAGGACGGCTGCTTTCTTT.

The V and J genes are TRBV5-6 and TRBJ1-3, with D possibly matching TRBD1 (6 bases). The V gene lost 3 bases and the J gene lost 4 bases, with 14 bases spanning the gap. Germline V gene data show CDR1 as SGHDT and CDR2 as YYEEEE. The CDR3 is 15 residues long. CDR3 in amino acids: CASSSLTGLGNTIYF. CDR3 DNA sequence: TGTGCCAGCAGCTCACTGACAGGTCTCGGAAACACCATATATTTT.

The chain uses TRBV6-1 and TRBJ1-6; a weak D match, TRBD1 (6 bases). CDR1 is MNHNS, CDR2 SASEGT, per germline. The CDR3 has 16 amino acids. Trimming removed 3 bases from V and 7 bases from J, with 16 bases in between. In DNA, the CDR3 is TGTGCCAGCAGTGAGTCCCCAGGGGCCACGAATTCACCCCTCCACTTT. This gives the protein CASSESPGATNSPLHF.

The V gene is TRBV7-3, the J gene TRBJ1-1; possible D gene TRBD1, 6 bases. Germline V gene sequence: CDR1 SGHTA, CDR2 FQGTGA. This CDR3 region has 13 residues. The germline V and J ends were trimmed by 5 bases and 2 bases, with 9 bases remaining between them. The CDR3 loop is CASSQGQNTEAFF. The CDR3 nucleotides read TGTGCCAGCAGCCAGGGACAAAACACTGAAGCTTTCTTT.

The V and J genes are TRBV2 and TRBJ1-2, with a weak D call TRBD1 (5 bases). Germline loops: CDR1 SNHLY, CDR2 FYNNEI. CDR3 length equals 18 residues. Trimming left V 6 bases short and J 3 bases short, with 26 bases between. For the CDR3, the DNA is TGTGCCAGCAGGGCTAACACGGTCCCAGCGGCGGGGGACTATGGCTACACCTTC. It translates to CASRANTVPAAGDYGYTF.

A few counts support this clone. CDR3 DNA sequence: TGTGCCAGCACCGCGCAGGTCGTTCGCAATCAGCCCCAGCATTTT. Encoded protein: CASTAQVVRNQPQHF. The V call is TRBV2, the J call TRBJ1-5, with D hard to call. This CDR3 has 15 residues. V was cut by 7 bases and J by 2 bases, with 15 bases left in between. Germline V lookup: CDR1 SNHLY, CDR2 FYNNEI.

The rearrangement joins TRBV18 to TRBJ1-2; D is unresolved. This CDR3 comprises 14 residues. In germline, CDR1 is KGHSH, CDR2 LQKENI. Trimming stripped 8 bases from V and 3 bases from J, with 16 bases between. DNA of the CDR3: TGTGCCAGCACATCCGAGGCCAGAGACTATGGCTACACCTTC. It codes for CASTSEARDYGYTF.

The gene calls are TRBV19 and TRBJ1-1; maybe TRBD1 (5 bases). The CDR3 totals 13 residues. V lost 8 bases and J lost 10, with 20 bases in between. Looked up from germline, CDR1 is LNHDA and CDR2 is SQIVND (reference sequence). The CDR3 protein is CASATGTQELAFF. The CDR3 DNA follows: TGTGCCAGTGCTACGGGGACCCAAGAATTAGCTTTCTTT.

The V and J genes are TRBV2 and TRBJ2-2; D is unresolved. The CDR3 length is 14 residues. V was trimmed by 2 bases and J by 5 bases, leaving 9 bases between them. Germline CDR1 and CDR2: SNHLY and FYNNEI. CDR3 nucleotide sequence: TGTGCCAGCAGTGAACTAGAAAATACCGGGGAGCTGTTTTTT. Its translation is CASSELENTGELFF.

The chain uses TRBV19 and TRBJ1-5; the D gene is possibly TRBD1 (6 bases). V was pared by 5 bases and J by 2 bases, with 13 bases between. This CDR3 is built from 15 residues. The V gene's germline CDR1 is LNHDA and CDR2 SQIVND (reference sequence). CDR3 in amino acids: CASSPWTVGNQPQHF. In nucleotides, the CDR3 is TGTGCCAGTAGTCCGTGGACAGTCGGCAATCAGCCCCAGCATTTT.

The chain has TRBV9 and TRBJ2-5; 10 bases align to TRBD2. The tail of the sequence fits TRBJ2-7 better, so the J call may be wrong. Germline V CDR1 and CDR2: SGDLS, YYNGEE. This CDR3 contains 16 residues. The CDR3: CASSVGSGGASYEQYF. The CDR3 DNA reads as TGTGCCAGCAGCGTGGGAAGCGGGGGGGCGTCCTACGAGCAGTACTTC.

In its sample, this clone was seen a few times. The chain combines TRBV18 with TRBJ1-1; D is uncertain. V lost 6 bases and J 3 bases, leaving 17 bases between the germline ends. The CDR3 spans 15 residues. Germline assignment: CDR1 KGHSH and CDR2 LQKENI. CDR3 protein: CASSLREGRDTEAFF. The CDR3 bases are TGTGCCAGCTCCCTACGGGAGGGTCGGGACACTGAAGCTTTCTTT.